These T cell receptor beta chains were read from a single sample in a study of control samples from healthy donors and cancer patients. Some clones are missing from TCRdb's copy, which holds only in-frame ones; the method was immunoSEQ multiplex PCR. Counted here are about 140,000 clones, about 90% occurring once; the ten biggest clones make up about 7.6%. The sequencing input was blood. Source of these receptors: a man younger than 35 in good health. Both conserved end residues are part of each CDR3.

j_gene: TRBJ2-4; v_gene: TRBV6-1; CDR3aa: CASSDPRGVPNIQYF
j_gene: TRBJ2-3; v_gene: TRBV4-3; CDR3aa: CASSQDSGTSTDTQYF
j_gene: TRBJ2-1; v_gene: TRBV19; CDR3aa: CASSGGALNEQFF
j_gene: TRBJ2-5; v_gene: TRBV5-6; CDR3aa: CASSLLAGEETQYF
j_gene: TRBJ1-2; v_gene: TRBV5-1; CDR3aa: CASSVGQTLLNYGYTF
j_gene: TRBJ2-5; v_gene: TRBV10-2; CDR3aa: CASEAGVQETQYF
j_gene: TRBJ1-1; v_gene: TRBV7-8; CDR3aa: CASSGWTGGVGTEAFF
j_gene: TRBJ1-2; v_gene: TRBV7-9; CDR3aa: CASSLAGQSISGYTF
j_gene: TRBJ1-1; v_gene: TRBV4-1; CDR3aa: CASSSRGPSEAFF
j_gene: TRBJ1-2; v_gene: TRBV5-8; CDR3aa: CASSNGDRSNYGYTF
j_gene: TRBJ1-2; v_gene: TRBV10-1; CDR3aa: CASSESGGYGYTF
j_gene: TRBJ1-1; v_gene: TRBV5-1; CDR3aa: CASSPEGDTEAFF
j_gene: TRBJ1-2; v_gene: TRBV15; CDR3aa: CATSSHGGATGYGYTF
j_gene: TRBJ2-4; v_gene: TRBV3-1/TRBV3-2; CDR3aa: CASSQEGRRQYF
j_gene: TRBJ2-7; v_gene: TRBV4-1; CDR3aa: CASSQVEGREQYF
j_gene: TRBJ1-2; v_gene: TRBV28; CDR3aa: CASTRDRAYYGYTF
j_gene: TRBJ1-2; v_gene: TRBV7-9; CDR3aa: CASSSDPDPVNGYTF
j_gene: TRBJ1-1; v_gene: TRBV11-2; CDR3aa: CASSRDREAFF
j_gene: TRBJ1-2; v_gene: TRBV24-1; CDR3aa: CATSDSGRYYGYTF
j_gene: TRBJ2-3; v_gene: TRBV5-4; CDR3aa: CASSSRTSGTTDTQYF
j_gene: TRBJ1-1; v_gene: TRBV5-1; CDR3aa: CASSREGTGVTEAFF
j_gene: TRBJ2-7; v_gene: TRBV29-1; CDR3aa: CSVEDPAGGSYEQYF